Presented here are 5 T cell receptor beta chains from one specimen sequenced in a study of CD8+ T cells in alopecia areata. Extraction and reverse transcription of RNA yielded cDNA as the sequencing template. Profiled with immunoSEQ multiplex PCR; TCRdb holds only in-frame clones, not every one. The data show approximately 280,000 clones, with none appearing a single time. Markers used for sorting pooled cutaneous lymph node cells were CD4, CD8alpha, NKG2D, NKG2ACE and others. Material for sequencing was CD4+ T cells sorted from a lymph node. These receptor sequences come from a C3H/HeJ mouse with alopecia areata. The strain's MHC haplotype is H2-k.

This clone came up a few times. These gene names are mouse names. The missing CDR3 end, 4 residues past where the read stops, is filled in from the germline J gene. The chain employs TRBV13-2 and TRBJ2-1, with D possibly matching TRBD2 (6 bases). Germline CDR1 NNHNN, CDR2 SYGAGS (reference sequence). The CDR3 is 14 residues long. Trimming took 7 bases from V and 0 from J, leaving 11 bases between them. CDR3 DNA (partial): TGTGCCAGCCTGGGGAGATATAACTATGCT. Protein: CASLGRYNYA. The complete CDR3 reads CASLGRYNYAEQFF.

A few counts support this clone. Any gene name here is a mouse gene name. The CDR3 end lies 4 residues beyond the end of the read and is filled in from the germline J gene. The V gene is TRBV17, the J gene TRBJ2-3; 8 bases map to TRBD2. This CDR3 is 17 amino acids long. V was pared by 0 bases and J by 0 bases, with 5 bases of the junction left unmatched. CDR1 MNHDT and CDR2 YYDKIL come from the germline V gene. CDR3 region: CASSRDRTGPSAETLYF. Partial CDR3 DNA: TGTGCTAGCAGTAGAGACAGGACTGGGCCTAGTGCAGAA.

Comment on this clone: The genes are named according to mouse. Additional DNA sequences in this sample encode the identical CDR3. The sequenced part of the CDR3 DNA is TGTGCCAGCAGTGAAACTGGGGGCTATGCT. This gives the protein CASSETGGYA. The entire CDR3 is CASSETGGYAEQFF. The gene calls are TRBV13-1 and TRBJ2-1; 8 positions match TRBD2. The observed sequence ends 4 residues before the CDR3 terminus, with the missing tail filled in from the germline J gene. J lost 3 bases, V lost 2 bases, and 1 base had no gene match. Germline V gene sequence: CDR1 NSHNY, CDR2 SYGAGN. This CDR3 contains 14 residues.

In this sample, this clone turned up a few times. Gene names refer to mouse genes. The observed sequence ends 4 residues before the CDR3 terminus, with the missing tail filled in from the germline J gene. Other nucleotide sequences from this sample produce the same CDR3. The V and J genes are TRBV1 and TRBJ2-1; 11 bases match TRBD2. CDR3 length: 16 residues. Germline CDR1 reads NSQYPW; CDR2 reads LRSPGD (reference sequence). V trimming: 4 bases; J trimming: 1 base; junction bases outside the gene matches: 3. The chain's CDR3 is CTCSGGTGGNYAEQFF. CDR3 bases read: TGCACCTGCAGTGGAGGGACTGGGGGAAACTATGCT.

This clone was seen repeatedly, ten times or more. Genes and germline come from the mouse. The CDR3 end lies 4 residues beyond the end of the read and is filled in from the germline J gene. Other DNA sequences from this sample encode an identical CDR3 as well. The rearrangement uses TRBV19 and TRBJ2-2; 10 bases line up with TRBD1. This CDR3 is built from 15 residues. From germline, CDR1 is FNHDT and CDR2 SITEND (reference sequence). V gave up 4 bases and J gave up 1 base; unmatched junction bases: 1. The chain's CDR3 is CASSRDRGNTGQLYF. The covered CDR3 bases are TGTGCCAGCAGTCGGGACAGGGGAAACACCGGG.